This T cell receptor beta chain came from a study of somatic mutations in cytotoxic T cells in rheumatoid arthritis. Trimming cost V 0 bases and J 5 bases; bases outside gene matches: 5. The V gene's germline CDR1 is MNHNY and CDR2 SVGAGI (reference sequence). This CDR3 has 16 residues. Positive selection with magnetic beads achieved the isolation of CD4+ and CD8+ cells, followed by a flow cytometry check of purity. A remark on this clone: The antigen remains unidentified.

Points from the study as a whole: Nobody adjusted the slight TRBV07 underrepresentation in rheumatoid arthritis patients for multiple comparisons. For rheumatoid arthritis patients, CD8+ clonality increased with age, whereas it did not in healthy controls.

Profiled with immunoSEQ multiplex PCR; TCRdb holds only in-frame clones, not every one. The sample shows some 10,000 clones, roughly 80% of them seen only once. The clonotype was recovered from a man in his fifties in good health. The sequencing input was CD8+ T cells sorted from blood. The rearrangement joins TRBV6-6 to TRBJ1-5; TRBD1 matches at 9 bases. CDR3 loop: CASSYSTGGIHQPQHF. The DNA for the CDR3 is TGTGCCAGCAGTTACTCGACAGGGGGTATTCATCAGCCCCAGCATTTT.